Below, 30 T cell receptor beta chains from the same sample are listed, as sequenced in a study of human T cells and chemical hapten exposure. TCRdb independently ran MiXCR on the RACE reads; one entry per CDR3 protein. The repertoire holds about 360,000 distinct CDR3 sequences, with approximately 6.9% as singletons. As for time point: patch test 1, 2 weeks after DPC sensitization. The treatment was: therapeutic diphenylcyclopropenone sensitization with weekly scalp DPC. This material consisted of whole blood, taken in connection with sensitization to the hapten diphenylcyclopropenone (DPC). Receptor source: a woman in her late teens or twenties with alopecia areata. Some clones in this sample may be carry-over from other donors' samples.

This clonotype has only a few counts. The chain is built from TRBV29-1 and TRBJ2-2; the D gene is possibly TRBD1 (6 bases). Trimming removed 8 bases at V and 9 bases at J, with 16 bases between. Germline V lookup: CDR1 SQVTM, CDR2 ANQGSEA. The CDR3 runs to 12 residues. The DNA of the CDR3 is TGCAGCCCCAAAGGGGGAGTCCGGGAGCTGTTTTTT. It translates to CSPKGGVRELFF.

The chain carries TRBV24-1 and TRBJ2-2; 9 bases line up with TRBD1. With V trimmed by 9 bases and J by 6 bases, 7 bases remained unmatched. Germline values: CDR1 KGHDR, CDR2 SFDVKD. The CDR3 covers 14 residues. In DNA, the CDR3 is TGTGCCACCCAGGGACAGGGTCACGCCGGGGAGCTGTTTTTT. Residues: CATQGQGHAGELFF.

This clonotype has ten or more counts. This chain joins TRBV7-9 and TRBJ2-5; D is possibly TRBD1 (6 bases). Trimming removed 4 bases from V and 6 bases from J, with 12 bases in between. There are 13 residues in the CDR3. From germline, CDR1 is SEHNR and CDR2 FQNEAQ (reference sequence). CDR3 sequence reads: CASSSQGRQTQYF. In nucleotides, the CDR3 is TGTGCCAGCAGCTCACAGGGTAGGCAGACCCAGTACTTC. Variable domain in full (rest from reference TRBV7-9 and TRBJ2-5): DTGVSQNPRHKITKRGQNVTFRCDPISEHNRLYWYRQTLGQGPEFLTYFQNEAQLEKSRLLSDRFSAERPKGSFSTLEIQRTEQGDSAMYLCASSSQGRQTQYFGPGTRLLVL.

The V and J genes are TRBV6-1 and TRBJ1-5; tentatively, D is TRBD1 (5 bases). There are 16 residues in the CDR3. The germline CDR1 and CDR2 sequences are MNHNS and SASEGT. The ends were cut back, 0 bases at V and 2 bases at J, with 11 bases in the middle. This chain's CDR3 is CASSEAPGPGNQPQHF. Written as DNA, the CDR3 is TGTGCCAGCAGTGAAGCCCCGGGGCCGGGCAATCAGCCCCAGCATTTT.

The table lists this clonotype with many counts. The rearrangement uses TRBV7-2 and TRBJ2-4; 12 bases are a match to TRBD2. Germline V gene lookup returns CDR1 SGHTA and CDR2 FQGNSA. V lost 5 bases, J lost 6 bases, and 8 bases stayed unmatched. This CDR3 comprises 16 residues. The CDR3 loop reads CASSAASGGAGNIQYF. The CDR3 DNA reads TGTGCCAGCAGCGCGGCTAGCGGGGGGGCGGGAAACATTCAGTACTTC.

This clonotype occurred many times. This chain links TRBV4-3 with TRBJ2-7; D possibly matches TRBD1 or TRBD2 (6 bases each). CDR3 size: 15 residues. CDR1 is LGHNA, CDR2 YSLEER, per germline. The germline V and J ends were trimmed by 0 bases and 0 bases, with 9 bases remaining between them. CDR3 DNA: TGCGCCAGCAGCCAAGACGGGGGCAACTCCTACGAGCAGTACTTC. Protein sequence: CASSQDGGNSYEQYF.

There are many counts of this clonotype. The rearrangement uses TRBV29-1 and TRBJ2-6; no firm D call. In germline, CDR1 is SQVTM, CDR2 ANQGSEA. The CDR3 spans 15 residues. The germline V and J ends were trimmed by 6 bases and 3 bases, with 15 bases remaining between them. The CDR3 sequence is CSVDEKGIGANVLTF. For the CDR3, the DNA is TGCAGCGTGGATGAAAAGGGAATTGGGGCCAACGTCCTGACTTTC.

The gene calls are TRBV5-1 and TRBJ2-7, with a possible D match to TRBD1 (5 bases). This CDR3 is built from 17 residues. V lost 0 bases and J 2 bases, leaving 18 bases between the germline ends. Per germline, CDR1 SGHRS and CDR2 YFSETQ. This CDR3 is CASSLAIKGDPTYEQYF. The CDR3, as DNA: TGCGCCAGCAGCTTGGCCATCAAAGGGGATCCTACCTACGAGCAGTACTTC.

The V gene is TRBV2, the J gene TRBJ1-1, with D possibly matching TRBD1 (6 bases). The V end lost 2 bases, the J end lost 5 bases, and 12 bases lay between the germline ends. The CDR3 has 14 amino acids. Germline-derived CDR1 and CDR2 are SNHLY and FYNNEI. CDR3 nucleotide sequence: TGTGCCAGCAGTGAACAGGGGATAGGGACTGAAGCTTTCTTT. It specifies CASSEQGIGTEAFF.

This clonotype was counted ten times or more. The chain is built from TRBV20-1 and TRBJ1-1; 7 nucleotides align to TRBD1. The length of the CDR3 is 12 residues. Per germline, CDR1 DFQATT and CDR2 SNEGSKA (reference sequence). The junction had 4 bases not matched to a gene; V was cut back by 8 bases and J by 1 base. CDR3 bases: TGCAGTCGAGGGGGCAGGAACACTGAAGCTTTCTTT. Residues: CSRGGRNTEAFF.

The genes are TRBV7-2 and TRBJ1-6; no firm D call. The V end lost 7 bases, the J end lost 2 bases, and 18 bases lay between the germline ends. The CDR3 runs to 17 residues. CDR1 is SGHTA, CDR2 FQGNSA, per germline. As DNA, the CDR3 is TGTGCCAGCAACTTGAGGATGGGGTCGCCCTATAATTCACCCCTCCACTTT. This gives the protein CASNLRMGSPYNSPLHF.

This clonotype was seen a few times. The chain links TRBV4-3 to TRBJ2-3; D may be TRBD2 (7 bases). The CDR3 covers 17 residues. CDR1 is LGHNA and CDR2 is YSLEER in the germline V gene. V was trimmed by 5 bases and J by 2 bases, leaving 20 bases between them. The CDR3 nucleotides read TGCGCCAGCAGCGCGAGGAGAGGGGGAGGGCCCACAGATACGCAGTATTTT. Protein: CASSARRGGGPTDTQYF.

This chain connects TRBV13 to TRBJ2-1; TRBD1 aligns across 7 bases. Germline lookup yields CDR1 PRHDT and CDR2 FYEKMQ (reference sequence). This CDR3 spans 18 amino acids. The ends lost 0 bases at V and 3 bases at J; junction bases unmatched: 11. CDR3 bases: TGTGCCAGCAGCTTAGGCTCCCGGACAGGCCTTTACTACAATGAGCAGTTCTTC. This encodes CASSLGSRTGLYYNEQFF.

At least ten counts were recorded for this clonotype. CDR3 bases: TGTGCCAGCAGTTTACATCAGGGACTAGAGAGTCATGAGCAGTTCTTC. Translated: CASSLHQGLESHEQFF. The chain combines TRBV12-3 or TRBV12-4 with TRBJ2-1, with TRBD2 matching 8 bases. Losses at the gene ends were 2 bases for V and 8 bases for J; bases not matched to a gene: 11. The CDR3 extends over 16 amino acids.

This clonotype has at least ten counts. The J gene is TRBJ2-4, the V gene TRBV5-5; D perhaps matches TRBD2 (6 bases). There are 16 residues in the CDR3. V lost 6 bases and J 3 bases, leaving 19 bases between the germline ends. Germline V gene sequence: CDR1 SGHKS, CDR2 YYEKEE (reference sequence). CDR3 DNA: TGTGCCAGCACCCCCGGTGGGGGAGGAGGCAAAAACATTCAGTACTTC. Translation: CASTPGGGGGKNIQYF. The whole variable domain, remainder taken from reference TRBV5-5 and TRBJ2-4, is DAGVTQSPTHLIKTRGQQVTLRCSPISGHKSVSWYQQVLGQGPQFIFQYYEKEERGRGNFPDRFSARQFPNYSSELNVNALLLGDSALYLCASTPGGGGGKNIQYFGAGTRLSVL.

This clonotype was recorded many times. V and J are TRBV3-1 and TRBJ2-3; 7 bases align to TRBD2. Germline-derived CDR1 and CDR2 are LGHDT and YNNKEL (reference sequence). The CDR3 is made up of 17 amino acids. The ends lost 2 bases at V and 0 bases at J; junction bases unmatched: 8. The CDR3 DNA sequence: TGTGCCAGCAGCCAAAGGTCGTGGGGGGGAAGCACAGATACGCAGTATTTT. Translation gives CASSQRSWGGSTDTQYF.

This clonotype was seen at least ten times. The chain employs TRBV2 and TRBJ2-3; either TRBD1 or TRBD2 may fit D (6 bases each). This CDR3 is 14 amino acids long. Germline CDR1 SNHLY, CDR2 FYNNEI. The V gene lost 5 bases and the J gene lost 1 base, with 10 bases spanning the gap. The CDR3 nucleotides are TGTGCCAGCAGTAGGGGGACTCGCACAGATACGCAGTATTTT. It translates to CASSRGTRTDTQYF.

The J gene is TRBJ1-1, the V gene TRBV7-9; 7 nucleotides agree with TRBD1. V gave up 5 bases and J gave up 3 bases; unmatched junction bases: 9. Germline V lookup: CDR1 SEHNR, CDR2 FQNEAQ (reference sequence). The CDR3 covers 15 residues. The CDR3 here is CASSTPEQGHTEAFF. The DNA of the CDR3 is TGTGCCAGCAGCACACCGGAACAGGGGCACACTGAAGCTTTCTTT.

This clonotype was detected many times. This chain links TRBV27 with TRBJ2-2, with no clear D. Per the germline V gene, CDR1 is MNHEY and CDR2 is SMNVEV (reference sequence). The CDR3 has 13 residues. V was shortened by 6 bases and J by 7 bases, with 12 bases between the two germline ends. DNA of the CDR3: TGTGCCAGCAGCCGCTTAGAAGGCGGGGAGCTGTTTTTT. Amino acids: CASSRLEGGELFF.

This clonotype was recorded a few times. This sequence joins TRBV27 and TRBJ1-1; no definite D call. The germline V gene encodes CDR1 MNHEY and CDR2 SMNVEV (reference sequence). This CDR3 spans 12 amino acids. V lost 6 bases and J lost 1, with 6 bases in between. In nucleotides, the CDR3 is TGTGCCAGCAGAAAAGGGAACACTGAAGCTTTCTTT. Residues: CASRKGNTEAFF.

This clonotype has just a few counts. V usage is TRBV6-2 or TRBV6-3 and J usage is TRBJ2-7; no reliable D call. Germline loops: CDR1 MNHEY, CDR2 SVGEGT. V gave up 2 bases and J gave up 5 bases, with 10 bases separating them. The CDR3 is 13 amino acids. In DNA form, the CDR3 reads TGTGCCAGCAGTTACAGGCTCCGCCACGAGCAGTACTTC. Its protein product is CASSYRLRHEQYF.

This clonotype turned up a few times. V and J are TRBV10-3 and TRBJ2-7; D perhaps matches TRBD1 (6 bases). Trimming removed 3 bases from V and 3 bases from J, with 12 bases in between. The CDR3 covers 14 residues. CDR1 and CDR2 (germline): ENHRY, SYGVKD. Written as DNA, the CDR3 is TGTGCCATCAGTGAATCGGACAGATACTACGAGCAGTACTTC. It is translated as CAISESDRYYEQYF.

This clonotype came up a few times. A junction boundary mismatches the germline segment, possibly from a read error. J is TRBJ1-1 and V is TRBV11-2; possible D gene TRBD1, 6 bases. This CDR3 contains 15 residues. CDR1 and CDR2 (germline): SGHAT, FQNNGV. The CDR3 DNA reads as TGTGCTAGCAGCTTTATCGAGGGCAGGGGCACTGAAGCTTTCTTT. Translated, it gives CASSFIEGRGTEAFF.

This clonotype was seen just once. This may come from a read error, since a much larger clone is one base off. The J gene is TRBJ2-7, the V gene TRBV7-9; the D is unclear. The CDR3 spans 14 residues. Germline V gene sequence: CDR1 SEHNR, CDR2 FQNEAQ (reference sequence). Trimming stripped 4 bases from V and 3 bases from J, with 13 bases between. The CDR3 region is CASSSTLTCYEQYF. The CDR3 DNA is TGTGCCAGCAGCTCGACTTTGACCTGCTACGAGCAGTACTTC.

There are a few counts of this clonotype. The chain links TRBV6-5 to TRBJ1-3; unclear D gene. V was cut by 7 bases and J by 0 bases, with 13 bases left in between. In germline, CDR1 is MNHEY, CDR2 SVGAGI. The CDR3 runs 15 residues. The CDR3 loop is CASTDSHSSGNTIYF. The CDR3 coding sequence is TGTGCCAGCACTGACTCACATTCCTCTGGAAACACCATATATTTT.

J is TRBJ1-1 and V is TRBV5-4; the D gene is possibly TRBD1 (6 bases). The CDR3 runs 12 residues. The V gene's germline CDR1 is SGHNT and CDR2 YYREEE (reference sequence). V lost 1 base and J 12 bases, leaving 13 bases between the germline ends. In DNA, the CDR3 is TGTGCCAGCAGCTTGTGGGCAGGGGAAACTTTCTTT. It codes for CASSLWAGETFF. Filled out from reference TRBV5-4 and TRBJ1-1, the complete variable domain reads ETGVTQSPTHLIKTRGQQVTLRCSSQSGHNTVSWYQQALGQGPQFIFQYYREEENGRGNFPPRFSGLQFPNYSSELNVNALELDDSALYLCASSLWAGETFFGQGTRLTVV.

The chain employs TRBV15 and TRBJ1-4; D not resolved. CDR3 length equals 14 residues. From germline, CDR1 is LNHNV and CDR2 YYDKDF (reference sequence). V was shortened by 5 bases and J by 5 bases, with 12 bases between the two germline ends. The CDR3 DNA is TGTGCCACCAGCTCGGGAGGTGCGAATGAAAAACTGTTTTTT. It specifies CATSSGGANEKLFF.

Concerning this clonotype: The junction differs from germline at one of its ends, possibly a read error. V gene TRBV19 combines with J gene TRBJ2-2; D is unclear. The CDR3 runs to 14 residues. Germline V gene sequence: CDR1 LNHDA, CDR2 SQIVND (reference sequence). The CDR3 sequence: CASSLEHDTGELFF. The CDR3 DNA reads TGTGCCAGTAGTTTAGAACACGACACCGGGGAGCTGTTTTTT.

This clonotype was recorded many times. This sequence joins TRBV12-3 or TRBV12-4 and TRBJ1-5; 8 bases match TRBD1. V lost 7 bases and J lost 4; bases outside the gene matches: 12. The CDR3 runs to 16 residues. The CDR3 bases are TGTGCCAGCACCCTATCCGGACAGGGAGGGAATCAGCCCCAGCATTTT. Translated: CASTLSGQGGNQPQHF.

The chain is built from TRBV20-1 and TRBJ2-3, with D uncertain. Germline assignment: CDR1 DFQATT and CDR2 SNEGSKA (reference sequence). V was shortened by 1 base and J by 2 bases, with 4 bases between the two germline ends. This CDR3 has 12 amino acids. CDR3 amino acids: CSARAITDTQYF. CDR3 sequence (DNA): TGCAGTGCTAGAGCTATCACAGATACGCAGTATTTT.